This TCR beta chain is drawn from a study of shared clonotypes between healthy human individuals. The method was immunoSEQ multiplex PCR; TCRdb's version includes in-frame clones alone and lacks a portion of them. Altogether 2 million to 2.5 million clones are present, just over 90% being singletons, with the ten largest covering 0.35% to 0.45%. The CDR3 runs 16 residues. From germline, CDR1 is SGHTA and CDR2 FQGNSA. The V and J ends lost 8 bases and 1 base respectively, with 20 bases between them. Every contributor of samples was a Caucasian grown-up residing in Nashville, Tennessee. Sequencing was done on a sample of naive CD4+ T cells from PBMCs. Indicated subset: CD45RA+ positively selected. This sequence joins TRBV7-2 and TRBJ1-1; a weak D match, TRBD1 (6 bases). This TCR came from a man between 18 and 29 years old in good health. Some clones in this sample may be carry-over from other donors' samples. The CDR3 reads CASAPQTDRKNTEAFF. CDR3 DNA sequence: TGTGCCAGCGCTCCACAGACGGACAGAAAGAACACTGAAGCTTTCTTT.